A selection of T cell receptor beta chains follows, all from one sample in a study of blood T cell repertoires in COVID-19. Some clones are missing from TCRdb's copy, which holds only in-frame ones; the method was immunoSEQ multiplex PCR. The sample consists of about 110,000 clones, 55% to 75% of them appearing once. The source material was peripheral blood. These receptors originate from a woman between 35 and 50 years old with acute or convalescent COVID-19. CDR3s leave out the opening cysteine and the closing phenylalanine or tryptophan. Only some rows state a clone size, as once, few, many or a class for expanded clones.

abundance: -; v_gene: TRBV15; j_gene: TRBJ1-1; CDR3aa: ATSRDRNTEAF
abundance: -; v_gene: TRBV5-1; j_gene: TRBJ1-1; CDR3aa: ASSLGLGDYTEAF
abundance: once; v_gene: TRBV6-1; j_gene: TRBJ2-7; CDR3aa: ASSERQGGNEQY
abundance: -; v_gene: TRBV20-1; j_gene: TRBJ1-2; CDR3aa: SAANSPGYT
abundance: -; v_gene: TRBV7-8; j_gene: TRBJ1-5; CDR3aa: ASSLPDQPQH
abundance: -; v_gene: TRBV6-5; j_gene: TRBJ2-3; CDR3aa: ASSYSGQVIADTQY
abundance: few; v_gene: TRBV2; j_gene: TRBJ2-1; CDR3aa: ASSEAPSGGASDEQF
abundance: -; v_gene: TRBV19; j_gene: TRBJ1-5; CDR3aa: ASSMDRIGQPQH
abundance: once; v_gene: TRBV6-4; j_gene: TRBJ2-3; CDR3aa: ASSERGGGTDTQY
abundance: few; v_gene: TRBV7-9; j_gene: TRBJ1-5; CDR3aa: ASSSDRVNQPQH
abundance: -; v_gene: TRBV6-5; j_gene: TRBJ1-6; CDR3aa: ASCLGDRRNSPLH
abundance: -; v_gene: TRBV20-1; j_gene: TRBJ1-6; CDR3aa: SASMGRSPLH
abundance: once; v_gene: TRBV18; j_gene: TRBJ1-2; CDR3aa: ASSPMGQPIYGYT
abundance: -; v_gene: TRBV27; j_gene: TRBJ2-6; CDR3aa: ASRGPRGANVLT
abundance: -; v_gene: TRBV11-2; j_gene: TRBJ1-1; CDR3aa: ASSSPGQGHREAF
abundance: -; v_gene: TRBV6-5; j_gene: TRBJ1-6; CDR3aa: ASSRQGTDSPLH
abundance: -; v_gene: TRBV11-3; j_gene: TRBJ2-1; CDR3aa: ASSLVGTGGYNEQF
abundance: -; v_gene: TRBV6-5; j_gene: TRBJ1-3; CDR3aa: ASSYGANSGNTIY
abundance: -; v_gene: TRBV5-1; j_gene: TRBJ1-1; CDR3aa: ASSIGEIGTEAF
abundance: -; v_gene: TRBV18; j_gene: TRBJ2-3; CDR3aa: ASSPIWGTSTDTQY
abundance: -; v_gene: TRBV2; j_gene: TRBJ1-1; CDR3aa: ASSDWGVGNTEAF
abundance: few; v_gene: TRBV5-1; j_gene: TRBJ2-7; CDR3aa: ASSLDSLVSYEQY
abundance: few; v_gene: TRBV7-6; j_gene: TRBJ1-5; CDR3aa: ASSIMAGNQPQH
abundance: once; v_gene: TRBV28; j_gene: TRBJ1-1; CDR3aa: ASSLGGQGKKAF
abundance: -; v_gene: TRBV19; j_gene: TRBJ1-6; CDR3aa: ASSSHGGNSPLH
abundance: -; v_gene: TRBV28; j_gene: TRBJ1-3; CDR3aa: ASSLGGYGNTIY
abundance: -; v_gene: TRBV3-1/TRBV3-2; j_gene: TRBJ1-1; CDR3aa: ASSQADRATEAF
abundance: -; v_gene: TRBV6-4; j_gene: TRBJ2-3; CDR3aa: ASSERGGTDTQY
abundance: -; v_gene: TRBV12-3/TRBV12-4; j_gene: TRBJ2-3; CDR3aa: ASSLKGVDTQY
abundance: -; v_gene: TRBV18; j_gene: TRBJ1-1; CDR3aa: ASSTNRAGGTEAF
abundance: once; v_gene: TRBV7-9; j_gene: TRBJ2-7; CDR3aa: ASSPERTRAVGNEQY
abundance: -; v_gene: TRBV28; j_gene: TRBJ1-3; CDR3aa: ASSLTREGAGNTIY
abundance: few; v_gene: TRBV14; j_gene: TRBJ2-7; CDR3aa: ASSVGGNAYEQY
abundance: -; v_gene: TRBV5-4; j_gene: TRBJ2-5; CDR3aa: ASSQGGSQETQY
abundance: -; v_gene: TRBV7-9; j_gene: TRBJ2-7; CDR3aa: ASSLGPTPYEQY
abundance: once; v_gene: TRBV4-3; j_gene: TRBJ1-4; CDR3aa: ASSQESPVGGPAGVWGEKLF
abundance: -; v_gene: TRBV4-3; j_gene: TRBJ2-3; CDR3aa: ASSQEIRGLGDTQY
abundance: few; v_gene: TRBV2; j_gene: TRBJ2-4; CDR3aa: ASELGQGENIQY
abundance: -; v_gene: TRBV6-7; j_gene: TRBJ1-5; CDR3aa: ASRPRDRAPWNQPQH
abundance: -; v_gene: TRBV11-2; j_gene: TRBJ1-1; CDR3aa: ASSPGQGAHTEAF
abundance: -; v_gene: TRBV5-1; j_gene: TRBJ1-2; CDR3aa: ASSLTTGAPNYGYT
abundance: -; v_gene: TRBV7-3; j_gene: TRBJ2-5; CDR3aa: ASSSIGAGGGETQY
abundance: -; v_gene: TRBV5-1; j_gene: TRBJ1-4; CDR3aa: ASRTDSTNEKLF
abundance: -; v_gene: TRBV10-3; j_gene: TRBJ2-3; CDR3aa: AISELAGGFTDTQY
abundance: -; v_gene: TRBV7-2; j_gene: TRBJ2-3; CDR3aa: ASSLGGGGRTDTQY
abundance: -; v_gene: TRBV10-3; j_gene: TRBJ2-3; CDR3aa: AIREGGKDTQY
abundance: -; v_gene: TRBV10-3; j_gene: TRBJ1-6; CDR3aa: AIRPGQLYDSPLH
abundance: once; v_gene: TRBV4-1; j_gene: TRBJ1-2; CDR3aa: ASSPYSRIPGQPNYGYT